A selection of T cell receptor beta chains follows, all from one sample in a study of T cell responses to AZD1222 COVID-19 vaccine. TCRdb's table, derived via immunoSEQ multiplex PCR, lists solely in-frame clones and lacks some. The table has 150,000 or so clones, roughly 88% seen once. The sample here was peripheral blood, taken on day 0 of AZD1222 vaccination. These receptors all come from an adult in good health. The CDR3 runs from the conserved cysteine through the conserved F or W. D genes are given only for firm matches. The size entry is marked missing in some rows and otherwise reads once, few, many or a size class.

>-|TRBJ2-4|TRBD1|TRBV30
CAWGPNRGDIQYF
TGTGCCTGGGGCCCAAACAGGGGTGACATTCAGTACTTC
>-|TRBJ2-1|TRBD1|TRBV18
CASSPGTGDEQFF
TGTGCCAGCTCACCAGGGACAGGGGATGAGCAGTTCTTC
>-|TRBJ1-2|-|TRBV7-3
CASSTLYEANYGYTF
TGTGCCAGCAGCACCCTCTACGAAGCTAACTATGGCTACACCTTC
>-|TRBJ2-7|-|TRBV12-3/TRBV12-4
CASRSQGIHEQYF
TGTGCCAGCAGGTCTCAGGGGATTCACGAGCAGTACTTC
>-|TRBJ1-1|-|TRBV7-2
CASSSVGISQAFF
TGTGCCAGCAGCTCGGTCGGGATTTCACAAGCTTTCTTT
>-|TRBJ2-1|-|TRBV7-7
CASSGDIDNEQFF
TGTGCCAGCAGCGGAGACATAGACAATGAGCAGTTCTTC
>few|TRBJ1-1|TRBD1|TRBV28
CASVPSRTGSWNTEAFF
TGTGCCAGCGTACCCTCTCGGACAGGGAGCTGGAACACTGAAGCTTTCTTT
>-|TRBJ1-1|-|TRBV5-1
CASSLNPQGTAFF
TGCGCCAGCAGCTTGAATCCCCAGGGCACAGCTTTCTTT
>-|TRBJ1-6|-|TRBV7-2
CASSLARPNNSPLHF
TGTGCCAGCAGCTTGGCTAGGCCGAATAATTCACCCCTCCACTTT
>-|TRBJ2-7|-|TRBV7-2
CASSLGMTGIAYEQYF
TGTGCCAGCAGCCTAGGCATGACAGGAATAGCCTACGAGCAGTACTTC
>-|TRBJ2-7|TRBD1|TRBV18
CASSPPSTGGYEQYF
TGTGCCAGCTCACCGCCATCGACAGGGGGCTACGAGCAGTACTTC
>-|TRBJ1-1|-|TRBV10-3
CAISTGWPAFF
TGTGCCATCAGTACAGGGTGGCCAGCTTTCTTT
>-|TRBJ2-3|TRBD2|TRBV4-1
CASSQSRAGGTDTQYF
TGCGCCAGCAGCCAATCAAGGGCGGGGGGGACAGATACGCAGTATTTT
>-|TRBJ1-3|-|TRBV11-1
CASSLASATGNTIYF
TGTGCCAGCAGCTTAGCGAGCGCCACTGGAAACACCATATATTTT
>-|TRBJ2-3|-|TRBV6-4
CASSETDSTDTQYF
TGTGCCAGCAGTGAAACGGACAGCACAGATACGCAGTATTTT
>-|TRBJ2-3|-|TRBV5-4
CASTTGLPTSTDTQYF
TGTGCCAGCACCACTGGACTACCGACTAGCACAGATACGCAGTATTTT
>-|TRBJ2-3|-|TRBV6-4
CASSEAGYTDTQYF
TGTGCCAGCAGTGAGGCGGGCTACACAGATACGCAGTATTTT
>-|TRBJ2-1|-|TRBV7-6
CASSSLQDGEQFF
TGTGCCAGCAGCTCACTGCAGGACGGTGAGCAGTTCTTC
>-|TRBJ2-3|TRBD2|TRBV28
CASSLEAGLGDTQYF
TGTGCCAGCAGTTTGGAAGCGGGGCTAGGGGATACGCAGTATTTT
>few|TRBJ1-2|-|TRBV5-6
CASSGRGGYTF
TGTGCCAGCAGCGGCAGGGGCGGCTACACCTTC
>-|TRBJ1-1|-|TRBV7-3
CASSFSGGQTEAFF
TGTGCCAGCAGCTTTTCGGGGGGGCAGACTGAAGCTTTCTTT
>-|TRBJ1-2|-|TRBV11-1
CASSTTGGGGYTF
TGTGCCAGCAGCACCACCGGCGGTGGCGGCTACACCTTC
>-|TRBJ1-1|TRBD1|TRBV7-6
CASSSRQGMNTEAFF
TGTGCCAGCAGCTCACGACAGGGTATGAACACTGAAGCTTTCTTT
>-|TRBJ2-3|TRBD2|TRBV5-1
CASSSGLAGITDTQYF
TGCGCCAGCAGCTCCGGACTAGCGGGAATCACAGATACGCAGTATTTT
>-|TRBJ2-2|TRBD2|TRBV24-1
CATNSGVTGELFF
TGTGCCACTAATAGCGGGGTGACCGGGGAGCTGTTTTTT
>-|TRBJ2-3|-|TRBV7-9
CASSTGVPASTDTQYF
TGTGCCAGCAGCACGGGGGTTCCGGCTAGCACAGATACGCAGTATTTT
>-|TRBJ2-2|-|TRBV11-3
CASSPRGNTGELFF
TGTGCCAGCAGCCCCCGGGGGAACACCGGGGAGCTGTTTTTT
>-|TRBJ2-1|TRBD2|TRBV5-1
CASSLTVAGGYNEQFF
TGCGCCAGCAGCTTGACGGTAGCGGGGGGTTACAATGAGCAGTTCTTC
>-|TRBJ1-3|-|TRBV6-5
CASSYSSQGPGNTIYF
TGTGCCAGCAGTTACTCGTCCCAGGGTCCGGGAAACACCATATATTTT
>-|TRBJ1-3|-|TRBV10-1
CASSEELDSGNTIYF
TGCGCCAGCAGTGAGGAACTCGACTCTGGAAACACCATATATTTT
>-|TRBJ2-3|TRBD2|TRBV9
CASSVRSGGAETDTQYF
TGTGCCAGCAGCGTTAGGAGCGGGGGGGCTGAAACAGATACGCAGTATTTT
>once|TRBJ2-7|TRBD1|TRBV5-1
CASSFSNPYGTVAYEQYF
TGCGCCAGCAGCTTTTCTAATCCTTACGGGACAGTAGCCTACGAGCAGTACTTC
>-|TRBJ1-1|TRBD1|TRBV7-3
CASSPTGGGFGEAFF
TGTGCCAGCAGCCCCACAGGGGGCGGCTTTGGTGAAGCTTTCTTT
>once|TRBJ1-2|-|TRBV10-3
CAISDGRGYTF
TGTGCCATCAGTGACGGTCGGGGCTACACCTTC
>-|TRBJ1-2|-|TRBV7-2
CASSSPDWGYGYTF
TGTGCCAGCAGCTCCCCCGATTGGGGCTATGGCTACACCTTC
>-|TRBJ2-2|-|TRBV7-2
CASSLGRTALNTGELFF
TGTGCCAGCAGCTTAGGGAGGACAGCTCTCAACACCGGGGAGCTGTTTTTT
>once|TRBJ1-2|-|TRBV27
CASRIFGTQGDYTF
TGTGCCAGTCGGATCTTCGGAACCCAGGGAGACTACACCTTC
>few|TRBJ2-2|-|TRBV7-2
CASSSASSFTGELFF
TGTGCCAGCAGCTCCGCGAGCAGCTTCACCGGGGAGCTGTTTTTT
>-|TRBJ2-2|-|TRBV7-8
CASSSPIGLSTGELFF
TGTGCCAGCAGCTCCCCCATAGGACTCAGCACCGGGGAGCTGTTTTTT
>few|TRBJ1-2|-|TRBV19
CASSGPLEGYTF
TGTGCCAGTAGTGGACCCCTGGAGGGCTACACCTTC
>-|TRBJ2-5|-|TRBV12-3/TRBV12-4
CASSWGAETQYF
TGTGCCAGCAGTTGGGGGGCAGAGACCCAGTACTTC
>-|TRBJ1-3|-|TRBV18
CASSPISIQDSGNTIYF
TGTGCCAGCTCACCTATATCTATCCAGGACTCTGGAAACACCATATATTTT
>-|TRBJ2-5|TRBD1|TRBV5-4
CASSLGQGSQETQYF
TGTGCCAGCAGCCTCGGACAGGGGTCGCAAGAGACCCAGTACTTC
>-|TRBJ1-6|TRBD1|TRBV7-9
CASSAPSTGASSPLHF
TGTGCCAGCAGCGCTCCCTCGACAGGGGCAAGTTCACCCCTCCACTTT
>-|TRBJ2-7|-|TRBV6-5
CASSYTKGELQYF
TGTGCCAGCAGTTACACGAAGGGGGAACTTCAGTACTTC
>-|TRBJ1-4|-|TRBV9
CASSGANEKLFF
TGTGCCAGCAGCGGCGCTAATGAAAAACTGTTTTTT
>many|TRBJ1-1|-|TRBV25-1
CASSEWVDNTEAFF
TGTGCCAGCAGTGAATGGGTAGACAACACTGAAGCTTTCTTT
>few|TRBJ1-1|TRBD1|TRBV4-3
CASSQGVSRGTGLNTEAFF
TGCGCCAGCAGCCAAGGAGTCTCCCGGGGGACAGGGCTGAACACTGAAGCTTTCTTT
>-|TRBJ1-5|-|TRBV19
CASRRGVGLRSNQPQHF
TGTGCCAGTAGGCGGGGGGTGGGGCTGAGAAGCAATCAGCCCCAGCATTTT
>-|TRBJ2-1|TRBD2|TRBV5-1
CASSPLLAGYNEQFF
TGCGCCAGCAGCCCTTTACTAGCGGGCTACAATGAGCAGTTCTTC
>-|TRBJ1-6|-|TRBV6-2/TRBV6-3
CASSENSPLHF
TGTGCCAGCAGCGAAAATTCACCCCTCCACTTT
>-|TRBJ1-1|-|TRBV7-9
CASSLRGPEAFF
TGTGCCAGCAGCCTCAGGGGTCCTGAAGCTTTCTTT
>-|TRBJ1-4|-|TRBV18
CASSPPHRTNEKLFF
TGTGCCAGCTCACCACCCCACAGAACTAATGAAAAACTGTTTTTT
>-|TRBJ2-5|-|TRBV18
CASSRYQETQYF
TGTGCCAGCTCACGTTACCAAGAGACCCAGTACTTC
>-|TRBJ2-2|-|TRBV9
CASSAAGYRELFF
TGTGCCAGCAGCGCGGCGGGGTACCGGGAGCTGTTTTTT
>-|TRBJ2-7|-|TRBV5-5
CASSLGARPTEQYF
TGTGCCAGCAGCTTGGGAGCCAGACCGACCGAGCAGTACTTC
>-|TRBJ1-1|-|TRBV7-3
CASSLSQLNTEAFF
TGTGCCAGCAGCTTGTCACAGCTGAACACTGAAGCTTTCTTT